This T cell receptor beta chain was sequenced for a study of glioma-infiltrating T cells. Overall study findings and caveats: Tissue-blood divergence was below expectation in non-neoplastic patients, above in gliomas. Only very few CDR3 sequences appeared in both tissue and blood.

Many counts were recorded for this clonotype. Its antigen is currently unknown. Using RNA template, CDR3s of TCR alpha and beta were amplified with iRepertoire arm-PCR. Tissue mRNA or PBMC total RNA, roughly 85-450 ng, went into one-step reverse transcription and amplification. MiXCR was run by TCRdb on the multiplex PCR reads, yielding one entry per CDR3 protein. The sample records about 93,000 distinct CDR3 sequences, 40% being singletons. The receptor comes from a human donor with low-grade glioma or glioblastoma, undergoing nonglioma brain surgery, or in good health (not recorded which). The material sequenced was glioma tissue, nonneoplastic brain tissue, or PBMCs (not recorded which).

CDR3 loop: CASSPDISEQYF. In nucleotides, the CDR3 is TGTGCCAGCAGCCCCGACATTAGCGAGCAGTACTTC. J is TRBJ2-7 and V is TRBV6-1; D gene uncertain. CDR1 is MNHNS and CDR2 is SASEGT in the germline V gene. The V end lost 6 bases, the J end lost 6 bases, and 12 bases lay between the germline ends. The CDR3 is 12 amino acids.